The 32 T cell receptor beta chains below were found in one sample sequenced in a study of T cells in Graves' hyperthyroidism and ophthalmopathy. Researchers amplified the TCR beta CDR3 regions from RNA transcripts. Primed by the HTBI set, a first-round RT-PCR was run on the TCR CDR3. TCRdb reprocessed the multiplex PCR reads via MiXCR and lists one record per CDR3 protein. The sample lists some 620,000 distinct CDR3 sequences, under 20% occurring once. The sample was blood. These receptors were obtained from a woman under 40 with Graves' hyperthyroidism.

Many counts were recorded for this clonotype. The V and J genes are TRBV12-3 or TRBV12-4 and TRBJ2-7; a possible D gene is TRBD2 (6 bases). V was clipped by 6 bases and J by 0 bases, with 12 bases between them. The CDR3 length is 14 residues. The CDR3 region has the DNA TGTGCCAGCAGGACTAATAGCGGCTCCTACGAGCAGTACTTC. Residues: CASRTNSGSYEQYF.

The chain recombines TRBV13 with TRBJ2-2; D unresolved. V was cut by 9 bases and J by 1 base, with 12 bases left in between. Germline-derived CDR1 and CDR2 are PRHDT and FYEKMQ (reference sequence). CDR3 length: 14 amino acids. The CDR3 spells CASILEGNTGELFF. The CDR3 DNA follows: TGTGCCAGTATACTGGAAGGGAACACCGGGGAGCTGTTTTTT.

The sample holds many counts of this clonotype. The chain combines TRBV27 with TRBJ2-7; D not resolved. V was trimmed by 4 bases and J by 3 bases, leaving 13 bases between them. The CDR3 length is 14 residues. The germline CDR1 and CDR2 sequences are MNHEY and SMNVEV (reference sequence). CDR3 DNA sequence: TGTGCCAGCAGTTACGGGCAGAGCTTCTACGAGCAGTACTTC. Protein sequence: CASSYGQSFYEQYF.

The chain couples TRBV18 to TRBJ2-3, with TRBD2 matching over 11 bases. Germline CDR1 reads KGHSH; CDR2 reads LQKENI. The junction had 4 bases not matched to a gene; V was cut back by 4 bases and J by 4 bases. The CDR3 loop spans 15 amino acids. CDR3 amino acids: CASSQTSGNSDTQYF. As DNA, the CDR3 is TGTGCCAGCTCACAGACTAGCGGGAACTCAGATACGCAGTATTTT.

This clonotype was counted at least ten times. The chain combines TRBV28 with TRBJ2-2, with D possibly being TRBD1 (5 bases). Germline lookup yields CDR1 MDHEN and CDR2 SYDVKM. V shed 6 bases and J shed 4 bases, with 15 bases lying between them. The CDR3 covers 15 residues. The CDR3 sequence: CASSLPDSGTGELFF. DNA of the CDR3: TGTGCCAGCAGCCTACCAGACAGTGGCACCGGGGAGCTGTTTTTT.

Of note for this clonotype: A much larger clone lies a single base off, so this may be a read error. The conserved phenylalanine or tryptophan is not found at the CDR3 terminus, so this likely reflects a read error. The chain has TRBV30 and TRBJ2-1, with a weak D call TRBD2 (5 bases). This CDR3 region has 14 residues. Trimming cost V 8 bases and J 0 bases, with 14 bases left between them. Germline V gene lookup returns CDR1 GTSNPN and CDR2 SVGIG (reference sequence). CDR3 bases: TGTGCCCTAGAGGGAGAAAGCTCCTACAATGAGCAGTTCTCC. The encoded protein is CALEGESSYNEQFS.

This clonotype occurred many times. The chain recombines TRBV6-1 with TRBJ1-1; D not resolved. The V end was cut by 6 bases, the J end by 7 bases, with 15 bases between. Germline V gene sequence: CDR1 MNHNS, CDR2 SASEGT. This CDR3 is 13 amino acids long. CDR3 sequence reads: CASRDPTALEAFF. The CDR3 bases are TGTGCCAGCAGGGACCCTACCGCTCTTGAAGCTTTCTTT.

The table lists this clonotype with many counts. The chain has TRBV20-1 and TRBJ2-1; D is perhaps TRBD2 (6 bases). V lost 6 bases and J lost 9, with 18 bases in between. Germline loops: CDR1 DFQATT, CDR2 SNEGSKA (reference sequence). The CDR3 loop spans 13 amino acids. CDR3 protein: CSAWLATLGEQFF. CDR3 DNA sequence: TGCAGTGCGTGGCTAGCGACCCTAGGTGAGCAGTTCTTC.

The table lists this clonotype with many counts. V gene TRBV28 combines with J gene TRBJ1-1; 7 positions agree with TRBD1. The CDR3 is 13 residues long. V was pared by 5 bases and J by 7 bases, with 7 bases of the junction left unmatched. Germline CDR1 MDHEN, CDR2 SYDVKM. Written as DNA, the CDR3 is TGTGCCAGCAGTCTGACAGGGCCATTTGAAGCTTTCTTT. Protein product: CASSLTGPFEAFF.

There are a few counts of this clonotype. This rearrangement joins TRBV6-1 to TRBJ2-2; TRBD2 aligns across 7 bases. The CDR3 extends over 15 amino acids. CDR1 is MNHNS, CDR2 SASEGT, per germline. The V segment lost 2 bases and the J segment 6 bases; nucleotides outside the gene matches: 6. The CDR3 region is CASSEPGLVAGELFF. The CDR3 DNA sequence: TGTGCCAGCAGTGAACCAGGACTAGTAGCCGGGGAGCTGTTTTTT.

Many counts were recorded for this clonotype. The chain couples TRBV28 to TRBJ2-1, with no clear D. CDR1 and CDR2 from the germline V gene are MDHEN and SYDVKM. Trimming left V 6 bases short and J 4 bases short, with 4 bases between. The length of the CDR3 is 11 residues. CDR3 protein: CASSPYNEQFF. CDR3 DNA: TGTGCCAGCAGCCCTTACAATGAGCAGTTCTTC.

This clonotype was recorded a few times. The CDR3 sequence: CASSRALAGRYNEQFF. DNA of the CDR3: TGTGCCAGCTCACGCGCTCTAGCGGGTAGATACAATGAGCAGTTCTTC. The chain carries TRBV18 and TRBJ2-1; 8 nucleotides align to TRBD2. This CDR3 region has 16 residues. Per germline, CDR1 KGHSH and CDR2 LQKENI. V shed 4 bases and J 4 bases; nucleotides not matched to a gene: 9.

This clonotype was detected a few times. The rearrangement uses TRBV7-9 and TRBJ1-2; 7 nucleotides align to TRBD1. In germline, CDR1 is SEHNR, CDR2 FQNEAQ (reference sequence). V shed 1 base and J 3 bases; nucleotides not matched to a gene: 2. The CDR3 consists of 14 residues. The CDR3 DNA reads TGTGCCAGCAGCTTAGGGACAGGATACTATGGCTACACCTTC. Translation: CASSLGTGYYGYTF.

This clonotype was found many times. The chain couples TRBV24-1 to TRBJ2-1; 10 nucleotides line up with TRBD2. This CDR3 spans 14 amino acids. CDR1 and CDR2 (germline): KGHDR, SFDVKD. Unmatched junction bases numbered 9, after V lost 8 bases and J lost 9 bases. CDR3 sequence (DNA): TGTGCCACCAACGGTAGCGGGAGGTTGAGTGAGCAGTTCTTC. Protein sequence: CATNGSGRLSEQFF.

V gene TRBV29-1 combines with J gene TRBJ1-2; 7 nucleotides agree with TRBD1. CDR3 length equals 13 residues. Germline V gene data show CDR1 as SQVTM and CDR2 as ANQGSEA. J was trimmed by 2 bases and V by 2 bases; bases with no gene match: 2. In DNA, the CDR3 is TGCAGCGTTGAAATGGACAGGAACTATGGCTACACCTTC. Protein sequence: CSVEMDRNYGYTF.

The chain employs TRBV19 and TRBJ1-5; no clear D. CDR1 LNHDA and CDR2 SQIVND come from the germline V gene (reference sequence). Trimming cost V 6 bases and J 0 bases, with 18 bases left between them. CDR3 length equals 17 residues. The chain's CDR3 is CASRMGRNTYSNQPQHF. CDR3 in DNA: TGTGCCAGTAGGATGGGCAGAAACACCTATAGCAATCAGCCCCAGCATTTT.

This clonotype was counted many times. The V and J genes are TRBV28 and TRBJ1-6; D unresolved. V gave up 3 bases and J gave up 4 bases, with 13 bases separating them. Per germline, CDR1 MDHEN and CDR2 SYDVKM. The CDR3 runs to 16 residues. The CDR3 nucleotides are TGTGCCAGCAGTTTCGACGTAGCGCCTTATAATTCACCCCTCCACTTT. The encoded protein is CASSFDVAPYNSPLHF.

The V call is TRBV14, the J call TRBJ2-3; no firm D call. This CDR3 is 13 amino acids long. CDR1 SGHDN and CDR2 FVKESK come from the germline V gene. With 0 bases removed from V and 2 bases from J, the gap between germline ends came to 3 bases. The CDR3 protein is CASSQELTDTQYF. The CDR3 DNA is TGTGCCAGCAGCCAAGAACTCACAGATACGCAGTATTTT.

This clonotype was picked up a small number of times. The gene calls are TRBV20-1 and TRBJ1-5; perhaps TRBD1 as D (5 bases). This CDR3 is built from 15 residues. The ends were cut back, 5 bases at V and 3 bases at J, with 17 bases in the middle. The germline CDR1 and CDR2 sequences are DFQATT and SNEGSKA (reference sequence). The chain's CDR3 is CSAPRIRGDNQPQHF. CDR3 DNA: TGCAGTGCTCCCCGGATCAGAGGGGACAATCAGCCCCAGCATTTT.

This chain links TRBV4-1 with TRBJ2-7; D might be TRBD2 (6 bases). The germline gives CDR1 MGHRA, CDR2 YSYEKL. The germline V and J ends were trimmed by 1 base and 0 bases, with 13 bases remaining between them. CDR3 size: 16 residues. The CDR3 is CASSQVSQGGSYEQYF. The CDR3 bases are TGCGCCAGCAGCCAAGTATCGCAGGGAGGCTCCTACGAGCAGTACTTC.

The genes are TRBV7-2 and TRBJ2-5; D perhaps matches TRBD1 (5 bases). Germline V gene lookup returns CDR1 SGHTA and CDR2 FQGNSA. This CDR3 has 15 residues. V shed 1 base and J shed 5 bases, with 14 bases lying between them. CDR3 in amino acids: CASSLGVPPGETQYF. The CDR3 DNA follows: TGTGCCAGCAGCTTAGGGGTACCCCCAGGGGAGACCCAGTACTTC.

This clonotype was counted only a few times. This rearrangement joins TRBV20-1 to TRBJ2-7; 9 nucleotides agree with TRBD1. Looked up from germline, CDR1 is DFQATT and CDR2 is SNEGSKA (reference sequence). The CDR3 length is 15 residues. The CDR3 protein is CGLPPGQGGSYEQYF. The CDR3 bases are TGCGGCCTGCCCCCGGGACAGGGAGGCTCCTACGAGCAGTACTTC.

The CDR3 loop is CASSLGDTTGELFF. CDR3 nucleotides: TGTGCCAGCAGCTTGGGGGACACCACCGGGGAGCTGTTTTTT. The V gene is TRBV5-6, the J gene TRBJ2-2; TRBD1 might be the D (6 bases). Germline V CDR1 and CDR2: SGHDT, YYEEEE. Deletions cut 0 bases from V and 4 bases from J, with 7 bases between. The CDR3 runs to 14 residues.

This clonotype was counted many times. The genes are TRBV2 and TRBJ1-1, with D unresolved. Trimming stripped 4 bases from V and 0 bases from J, with 9 bases between. The germline V gene encodes CDR1 SNHLY and CDR2 FYNNEI. This CDR3 region has 14 residues. DNA for the CDR3: TGTGCCAGCAGTGGGGCCAGAATGAACACTGAAGCTTTCTTT. This sequence encodes CASSGARMNTEAFF.

A few counts support this clonotype. This rearrangement joins TRBV19 to TRBJ1-2, with 9 bases matching TRBD1. Germline V gene sequence: CDR1 LNHDA, CDR2 SQIVND (reference sequence). J gave up 6 bases and V 3 bases, and 14 bases lay outside the gene matches. The CDR3 is 17 residues long. The CDR3 DNA reads TGTGCCAGTAGTATCAATGCTGGGCTACAGGGGGCCGATGGCTACACCTTC. As protein: CASSINAGLQGADGYTF.

The chain is built from TRBV19 and TRBJ2-1; perhaps D is TRBD1 or TRBD2 (5 bases each). Germline CDR1 is LNHDA and CDR2 is SQIVND (reference sequence). The CDR3 consists of 17 residues. Trimming cost V 7 bases and J 6 bases, with 25 bases left between them. The CDR3: CASTGFDSPGRTNEQFF. The CDR3 DNA is TGTGCCAGTACGGGGTTTGACAGCCCGGGCAGGACCAATGAGCAGTTCTTC.

This clonotype has a handful of counts. This sequence joins TRBV19 and TRBJ2-3; D assignment may be TRBD1 or TRBD2 (5 bases each). V was trimmed by 10 bases and J by 7 bases, leaving 24 bases between them. Germline V gives CDR1 LNHDA, CDR2 SQIVND (reference sequence). CDR3 size: 15 residues. The CDR3: CATQTAGTGSYTQYF. The CDR3 DNA is TGTGCCACCCAAACCGCCGGGACGGGGTCTTATACGCAGTATTTT.

This chain links TRBV28 with TRBJ1-2; the D gene is possibly TRBD1 (5 bases). Per germline, CDR1 MDHEN and CDR2 SYDVKM. Trimming left V 2 bases short and J 8 bases short, with 21 bases between. This CDR3 has 16 residues. This chain's CDR3 is CASSLNRVMGGGGYTF. The CDR3 DNA follows: TGTGCCAGCAGTTTAAATCGGGTCATGGGGGGTGGCGGCTACACCTTC.

This clonotype was counted at least ten times. This rearrangement joins TRBV30 to TRBJ1-5, with no clear D. V dropped 3 bases and J dropped 6 bases, with 15 bases sitting between them. This CDR3 contains 14 residues. The germline V gene encodes CDR1 GTSNPN and CDR2 SVGIG (reference sequence). The CDR3, as DNA: TGTGCCTGGAGCCCACTGCTAAGCGGTCAGCCCCAGCATTTT. It encodes CAWSPLLSGQPQHF.

The chain employs TRBV18 and TRBJ1-2, with 9 bases that match TRBD1. The CDR3 extends over 17 amino acids. The germline CDR1 and CDR2 sequences are KGHSH and LQKENI. The V gene end was trimmed by 2 bases and the J gene end by 4 bases; junction bases not matched to a gene: 11. CDR3 region: CASSPGTGTSWGYGYTF. The CDR3 DNA sequence: TGTGCCAGCTCACCAGGGACAGGGACCTCCTGGGGCTATGGCTACACCTTC.

The V gene is TRBV7-9, the J gene TRBJ2-1; 14 bases agree with TRBD2. Germline CDR1 and CDR2: SEHNR and FQNEAQ (reference sequence). The V segment lost 4 bases and the J segment 4 bases; nucleotides outside the gene matches: 9. CDR3 length: 18 residues. The CDR3 loop is CASSSSGTSGRSYNEQFF. In DNA, the CDR3 is TGTGCCAGCAGCTCTAGCGGGACTAGCGGGAGAAGTTACAATGAGCAGTTCTTC. The complete variable domain, with remaining parts taken from reference TRBV7-9 and TRBJ2-1, reads DTGVSQNPRHKITKRGQNVTFRCDPISEHNRLYWYRQTLGQGPEFLTYFQNEAQLEKSRLLSDRFSAERPKGSFSTLEIQRTEQGDSAMYLCASSSSGTSGRSYNEQFFGPGTRLTVL.

At least ten counts were recorded for this clonotype. This rearrangement joins TRBV7-9 to TRBJ2-5, with 9 nucleotides matching TRBD2. The CDR3 is 15 residues long. Trimming cost V 1 base and J 3 bases; bases outside gene matches: 3. Looked up from germline, CDR1 is SEHNR and CDR2 is FQNEAQ (reference sequence). DNA for the CDR3: TGTGCCAGCAGCTTAGTGGTAGCGGGAGAAGAGACCCAGTACTTC. It yields the protein CASSLVVAGEETQYF.